This T cell receptor beta chain was obtained from a study of post-analysis software for immune sequencing data. Study information: Disease trajectories encompassed relapsing-remitting, secondary progressive and progressive-relapsing multiple sclerosis. The study, taken as a whole, reports: People with multiple sclerosis had a significantly lower normalized Chao1 diversity than controls did. Batch-mates among the samples co-clustered strongly by F measure.

Unique-molecular-identifier-tagged TCR beta cDNA libraries were used. From about 0.98 to 11 million T cells, 400,000 to 600,000 cDNA molecules were obtained. TCRdb re-called the PCR reads with MiXCR, one entry per CDR3 protein. The sample lists some 500,000 distinct CDR3 sequences, under 55% occurring once. Comments on this clonotype: Its antigen is currently unknown.

This clonotype originated in a girl aged 10 to 17 with multiple sclerosis. Material for sequencing was blood.

The CDR3 DNA reads as TGCAGTGCTAGAGGTCTAGCGGGGGGACCAAGGACAGATACGCAGTATTTT. Translation: CSARGLAGGPRTDTQYF. V gene TRBV20-1 combines with J gene TRBJ2-3; 11 bases map to TRBD2. Trimming at V came to 1 base and at J to 3 bases, leaving 9 bases not matched to a gene. Germline assignment: CDR1 DFQATT and CDR2 SNEGSKA (reference sequence). The CDR3 sequence is 17 residues long.